The rows below give T cell receptor beta chains drawn from one sample of a study of T cells in tuberculosis. TCRdb's table, derived via immunoSEQ multiplex PCR, lists solely in-frame clones and lacks some. The repertoire holds around 45,000 clones, with around 94% as singletons. The sample was PBMCs. These receptors were collected from a donor aged 10 to 29 with latent tuberculosis or without tuberculosis infection. Some clones in this sample may be carry-over from other donors' samples. The CDR3 runs from the conserved cysteine through the conserved F or W. A D gene is named only where the DNA matches it firmly. Only some rows state a clone size, as once, few, many or a class for expanded clones.

D gene	J gene	clone size	V gene	CDR3 DNA	CDR3 protein
NA	TRBJ1-2	NA	TRBV6-5	TGTGCCAGCAGTGCGGGGTATGGCTACACCTTC	CASSAGYGYTF
TRBD1	TRBJ1-1	NA	TRBV19	TGTGCCAGTAAGAGGGGGCACGCTGAAGCTTTCTTT	CASKRGHAEAFF
NA	TRBJ2-3	NA	TRBV4-1	TGCGCCAGCAGCCAAGATAACGGAGGGAGCGCCGACACAGATACGCAGTATTTT	CASSQDNGGSADTDTQYF
NA	TRBJ2-2	once	TRBV27	TGTGCCAGCAGTTTACACAGCCTTAACACCGGGGAGCTGTTTTTT	CASSLHSLNTGELFF
NA	TRBJ2-7	once	TRBV28	TGTGCCAGCAGCGCCCCTAGGGGGATTTCCTACGAGCAGTACTTC	CASSAPRGISYEQYF
NA	TRBJ2-2	NA	TRBV18	TGTGCCAGCTCACCACTCTCGAACACCGGGGAGCTGTTTTTT	CASSPLSNTGELFF
NA	TRBJ1-2	NA	TRBV19	TGTGCCAGCAAGCTAGGGGAGGTTTTTGTTCCGGCCGGCTACACCTTC	CASKLGEVFVPAGYTF
NA	TRBJ2-5	few	TRBV4-3	TGCGCCAGCAGCCAAGATCTTGGCGGCCAAGGTCGAGAGACCCAGTACTTC	CASSQDLGGQGRETQYF
TRBD2	TRBJ2-7	NA	TRBV4-3	TGCGCCAGCAGCCAAGGTCGGGAGGGGCCCTACGAGCAGTACTTC	CASSQGREGPYEQYF
TRBD1	TRBJ1-1	NA	TRBV11-2	TGTGCCAGCAGCTTAACAGGGGGCGAGTTCACTGAAGCTTTCTTT	CASSLTGGEFTEAFF
NA	TRBJ2-7	NA	TRBV4-3	TGCGCCAGCAGCCGAACGACAGACTACGAGCAGTACTTC	CASSRTTDYEQYF
TRBD2	TRBJ2-2	NA	TRBV9	TGTGCCAGCAGCGTAGGGCCTAGCGGGTCGAACACCGGGGAGCTGTTTTTT	CASSVGPSGSNTGELFF
NA	TRBJ2-4	NA	TRBV4-1	TGCGCCAGCAGCCCGGGCCGGAGTGTCAGGGCGACCCTAGCCAAAAACATTCAGTACTTC	CASSPGRSVRATLAKNIQYF
TRBD1	TRBJ1-5	once	TRBV19	TGTGCCAGTAGTGCCAGGACAGGGGTAGGTAGCAATCAGCCCCAGCATTTT	CASSARTGVGSNQPQHF
TRBD1	TRBJ2-1	NA	TRBV30	TGTGCCTGGAGTGTACTCTCCGGGACAGGGGGAAATGAGCAGTTCTTC	CAWSVLSGTGGNEQFF
NA	TRBJ2-6	NA	TRBV27	TGTGCCAGCAGTTTATTTTTAGCCTCTGGGGCCAACGTCCTGACTTTC	CASSLFLASGANVLTF
TRBD2	TRBJ2-2	NA	TRBV2	TGTGCCAGCAAGAACCTAGCGGGAAAAACCGGGGAGCTGTTTTTT	CASKNLAGKTGELFF